This TCR beta chain was recovered during a study of CD8 T cells in Susac syndrome. As for the study in general: Patients with Susac syndrome were therapy-naive, on corticosteroids, or on intravenous immunoglobulin alone at the time that blood was drawn.

Findings of the study overall: The CD4+ T cell repertoires, which came from Susac syndrome patients, showed no sign of clonal expansion.

This CDR3 is built from 12 residues. The germline CDR1 and CDR2 sequences are MNHEY and SVGAGI. The V end was cut by 7 bases, the J end by 7 bases, with 13 bases between. Note on this clonotype: Its target is not known.

Sequencing of TCR beta was performed on blood CD8+ T cells and on blood CD4+ T cells. Through negative isolation, CD4+ and CD8+ T cells were obtained, while TEMRA cells were enriched using FACS. RNA, at 0.5 to 1 ug, was reverse transcribed with random hexamers. TCRdb reprocessed the immunoSEQ multiplex PCR reads via MiXCR and lists one record per CDR3 protein. The sample gives some 200,000 distinct CDR3 sequences, 91% of which show up once; over 0.075% is in the top ten. Sequencing was performed on CD4+ T cells from PBMCs. This chain joins TRBV6-5 and TRBJ1-1; D gene ambiguous. The source of this sequence is a human donor with Susac syndrome. Here the CDR3 DNA reads TGTGCCAGCACCTCGACGGGAGATGAAGCTTTCTTT. Translating it yields CASTSTGDEAFF.